The clone carrying this T cell receptor (beta chain) has just one count. Its target is unknown. Trimming took off 3 bases at V and 4 bases at J, with 6 bases between the two ends. The CDR3 has 13 residues. The germline gives CDR1 LNHNV, CDR2 YYDKDF (reference sequence). The data stem from a study of radiotherapy plus CTLA-4 blockade in lung cancer. Study summary: Disease control was seen in approximately 31% of patients, objective responses in approximately 20%. The study's findings and limits: An expansion of tumor-derived TCR clones occurred in blood after radiotherapy plus ipilimumab. Per reports, early blood T cell clone dynamics, plus interferon-beta, forecast response most strongly.

Patients in the study, people with chemo-refractory metastatic non-small-cell lung cancer, received focal radiation plus ipilimumab CTLA-4 blockade. Some clones are missing from TCRdb's copy, which holds only in-frame ones; the method was immunoSEQ multiplex PCR. Of about 120,000 clones listed, about 90% were seen once; the top ten hold 6.9%. V gene TRBV15 combines with J gene TRBJ2-2; weak D call: TRBD2 (5 bases). The receptor comes from a human donor with non-small cell lung cancer that progressed on radiotherapy plus ipilimumab. Sequencing was performed on peripheral blood, taken from a patient treated with radiotherapy plus ipilimumab. CDR3 in amino acids: CATSRDSTGELFF. CDR3 bases: TGTGCCACCAGCAGGGACTCCACCGGGGAGCTGTTTTTT.